This T cell receptor (beta chain) was sequenced for a study of T cell changes during pregnancy in multiple sclerosis. Trimming took off 6 bases at V and 0 bases at J, with 4 bases between the two ends. This CDR3 has 12 residues. CDR1 is MNHEY, CDR2 SMNVEV, per germline (reference sequence). Only in-frame clones appear in the TCRdb table, and some are missing; sequencing was by immunoSEQ multiplex PCR. The sample consists of over 80,000 clones, 90% of them appearing once. This receptor was obtained from a female donor in good health, enrolled as a control in a pregnancy study. The rearrangement links TRBV27 to TRBJ2-3; D is unresolved. The material was peripheral blood, obtained in the second trimester of pregnancy. CDR3 amino acids: CASSQSTDTQYF. CDR3 in DNA: TGTGCCAGCAGCCAGAGCACAGATACGCAGTATTTT.